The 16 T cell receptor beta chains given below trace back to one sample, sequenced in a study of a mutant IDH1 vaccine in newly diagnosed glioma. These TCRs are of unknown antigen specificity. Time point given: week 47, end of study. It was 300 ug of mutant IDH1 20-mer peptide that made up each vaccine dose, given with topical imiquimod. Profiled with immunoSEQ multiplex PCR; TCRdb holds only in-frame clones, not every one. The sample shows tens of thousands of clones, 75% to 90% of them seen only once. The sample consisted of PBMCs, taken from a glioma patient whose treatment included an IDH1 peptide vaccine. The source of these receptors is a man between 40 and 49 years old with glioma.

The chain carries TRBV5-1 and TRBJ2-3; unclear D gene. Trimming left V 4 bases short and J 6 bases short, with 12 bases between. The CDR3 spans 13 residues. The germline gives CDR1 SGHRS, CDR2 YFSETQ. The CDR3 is CASSPSMADTQYF. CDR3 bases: TGCGCCAGCAGCCCATCGATGGCTGATACGCAGTATTTT. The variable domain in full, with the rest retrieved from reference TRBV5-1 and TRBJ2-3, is KAGVTQTPRYLIKTRGQQVTLSCSPISGHRSVSWYQQTPGQGLQFLFEYFSETQRNKGNFPGRFSGRQFSNSRSEMNVSTLELGDSALYLCASSPSMADTQYFGPGTRLTVL.

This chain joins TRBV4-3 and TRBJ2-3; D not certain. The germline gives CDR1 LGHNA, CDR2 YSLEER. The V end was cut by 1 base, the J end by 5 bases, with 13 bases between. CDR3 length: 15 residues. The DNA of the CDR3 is TGCGCCAGCAGCCAAGGATTGAGACCGGTAGATACGCAGTATTTT. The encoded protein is CASSQGLRPVDTQYF.

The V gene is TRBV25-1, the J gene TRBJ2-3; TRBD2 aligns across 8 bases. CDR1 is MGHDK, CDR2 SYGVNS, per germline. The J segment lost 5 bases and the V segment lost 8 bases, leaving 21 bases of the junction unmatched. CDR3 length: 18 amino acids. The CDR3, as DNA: TGTGCCAGCCACTCCCCGGGGGGGGACTATCCGACGGGAGATACGCAGTATTTT. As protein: CASHSPGGDYPTGDTQYF.

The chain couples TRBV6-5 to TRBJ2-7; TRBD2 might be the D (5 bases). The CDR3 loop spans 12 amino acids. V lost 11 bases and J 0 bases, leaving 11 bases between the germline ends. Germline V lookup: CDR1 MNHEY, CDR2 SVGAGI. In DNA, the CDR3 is TGTGCCGTTCGGGGTCTCTCCTACGAGCAGTACTTC. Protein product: CAVRGLSYEQYF.

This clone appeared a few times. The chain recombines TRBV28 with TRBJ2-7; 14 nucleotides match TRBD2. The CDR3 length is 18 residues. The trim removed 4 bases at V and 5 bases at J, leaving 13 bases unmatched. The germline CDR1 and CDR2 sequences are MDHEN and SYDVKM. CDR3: CASSSLTGTSGRPNEQYF. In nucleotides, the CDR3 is TGTGCCAGCAGTTCCCTCACAGGGACTAGCGGGAGACCCAACGAGCAGTACTTC. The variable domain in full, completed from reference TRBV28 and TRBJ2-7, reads DVKVTQSSRYLVKRTGEKVFLECVQDMDHENMFWYRQDPGLGLRLIYFSYDVKMKEKGDIPEGYSVSREKKERFSLILESASTNQTSMYLCASSSLTGTSGRPNEQYFGPGTRLTVT.

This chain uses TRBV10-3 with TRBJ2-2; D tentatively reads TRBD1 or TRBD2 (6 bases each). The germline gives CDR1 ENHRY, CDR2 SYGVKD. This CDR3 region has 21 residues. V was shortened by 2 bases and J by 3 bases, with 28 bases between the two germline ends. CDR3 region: CAISEIWNRGKAGLDTGELFF. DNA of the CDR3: TGTGCCATCAGTGAGATTTGGAATAGGGGGAAAGCGGGCCTGGACACCGGGGAGCTGTTTTTT.

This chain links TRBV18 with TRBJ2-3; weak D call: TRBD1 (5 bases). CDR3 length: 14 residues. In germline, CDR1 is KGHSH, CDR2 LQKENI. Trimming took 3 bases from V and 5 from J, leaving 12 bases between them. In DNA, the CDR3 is TGTGCCAGCTCACCGGTAGGGGCGTTAGATACGCAGTATTTT. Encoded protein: CASSPVGALDTQYF.

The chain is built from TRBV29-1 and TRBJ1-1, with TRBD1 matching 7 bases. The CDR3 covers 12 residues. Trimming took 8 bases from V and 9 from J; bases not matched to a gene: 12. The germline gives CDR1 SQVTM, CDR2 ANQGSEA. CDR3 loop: CSFAATGVKAFF. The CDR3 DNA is TGCAGCTTTGCCGCCACAGGGGTGAAAGCTTTCTTT.

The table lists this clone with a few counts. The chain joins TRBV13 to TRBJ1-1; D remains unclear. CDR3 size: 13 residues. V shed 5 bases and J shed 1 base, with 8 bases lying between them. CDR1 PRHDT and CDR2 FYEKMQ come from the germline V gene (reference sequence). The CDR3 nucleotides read TGTGCCAGCAGCAGTGACGGGAACACTGAAGCTTTCTTT. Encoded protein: CASSSDGNTEAFF.

This chain's CDR3 is CASSPRTGGDGELFF. The CDR3 coding sequence is TGTGCCAGCAGCCCTCGGACAGGGGGTGACGGGGAGCTGTTTTTT. The chain employs TRBV5-4 and TRBJ2-2; 10 bases line up with TRBD1. This CDR3 is 15 amino acids long. Germline CDR1 and CDR2: SGHNT and YYREEE (reference sequence). The V segment lost 4 bases and the J segment 7 bases; nucleotides outside the gene matches: 7. The complete variable domain, with remaining parts taken from reference TRBV5-4 and TRBJ2-2, reads ETGVTQSPTHLIKTRGQQVTLRCSSQSGHNTVSWYQQALGQGPQFIFQYYREEENGRGNFPPRFSGLQFPNYSSELNVNALELDDSALYLCASSPRTGGDGELFFGEGSRLTVL.

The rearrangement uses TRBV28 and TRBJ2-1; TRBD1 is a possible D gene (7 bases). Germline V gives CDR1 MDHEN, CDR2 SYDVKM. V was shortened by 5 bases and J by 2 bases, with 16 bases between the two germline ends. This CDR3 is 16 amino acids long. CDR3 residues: CASSTRQGGPYNEQFF. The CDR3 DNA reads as TGTGCCAGCAGTACACGACAGGGAGGACCCTACAATGAGCAGTTCTTC.

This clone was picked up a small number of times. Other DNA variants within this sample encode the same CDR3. The CDR3: CASSEWYGNTEAFF. The CDR3 DNA reads TGCGCCAGCAGTGAGTGGTACGGCAACACTGAAGCTTTCTTT. V usage is TRBV10-2 and J usage is TRBJ1-1; D gene uncertain. The germline V and J ends were trimmed by 1 base and 2 bases, with 8 bases remaining between them. The V gene's germline CDR1 is WSHSY and CDR2 SAAADI. The CDR3 sequence is 14 residues long.

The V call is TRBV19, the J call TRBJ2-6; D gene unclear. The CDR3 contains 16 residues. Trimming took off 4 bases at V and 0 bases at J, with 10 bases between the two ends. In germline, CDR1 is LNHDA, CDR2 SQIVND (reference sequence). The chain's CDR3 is CASSRTASSGANVLTF. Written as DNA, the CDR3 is TGTGCCAGTAGTAGAACAGCCAGCTCTGGGGCCAACGTCCTGACTTTC.

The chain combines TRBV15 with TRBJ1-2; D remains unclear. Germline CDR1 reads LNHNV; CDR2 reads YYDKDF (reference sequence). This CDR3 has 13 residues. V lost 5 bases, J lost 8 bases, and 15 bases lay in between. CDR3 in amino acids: CATSGRREQGYTF. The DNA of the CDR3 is TGTGCCACCAGCGGGAGGAGGGAGCAGGGCTACACCTTC.

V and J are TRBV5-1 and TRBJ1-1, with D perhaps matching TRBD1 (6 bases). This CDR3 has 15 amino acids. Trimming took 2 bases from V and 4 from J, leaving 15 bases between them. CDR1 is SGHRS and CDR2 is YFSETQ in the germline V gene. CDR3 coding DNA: TGCGCCAGCAGCTTTCGCCGGAAGGGGGGCACTGAAGCTTTCTTT. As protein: CASSFRRKGGTEAFF.

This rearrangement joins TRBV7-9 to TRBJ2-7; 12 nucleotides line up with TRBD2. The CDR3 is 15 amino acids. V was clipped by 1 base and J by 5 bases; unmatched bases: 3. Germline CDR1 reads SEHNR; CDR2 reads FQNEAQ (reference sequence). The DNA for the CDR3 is TGTGCCAGCAGCTTAGGACTAGCGGGAGCGGACGAGCAGTACTTC. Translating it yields CASSLGLAGADEQYF.